The sequence of this TCR beta chain was determined in a study of blood T cell repertoires in COVID-19. With V trimmed by 4 bases and J by 0 bases, 3 bases remained unmatched. Germline V gives CDR1 ENHRY, CDR2 SYGVKD. The CDR3 contains 16 residues. Assay: immunoSEQ multiplex PCR; the TCRdb copy retains only in-frame clones and omits some. The sample holds roughly 400,000 clones, roughly 84% seen once. Participants, roughly 18 to 89 years old, spanned around 26 US areas. Which cohort a participant joined came from the clinical history participants gave. Before they entered the study, exposed participants had met a COVID-19 case within 2 weeks.

Input material: PBMCs or T cells enriched from blood (not recorded which). The J gene is TRBJ2-3, the V gene TRBV10-3, with TRBD2 matching 11 bases. The source is a woman aged 18 to 35 who had been exposed to COVID-19. CDR3 loop: CAISGRTSGSTDTQYF. The CDR3 DNA is TGTGCCATCAGTGGTAGGACTAGCGGGAGCACAGATACGCAGTATTTT.